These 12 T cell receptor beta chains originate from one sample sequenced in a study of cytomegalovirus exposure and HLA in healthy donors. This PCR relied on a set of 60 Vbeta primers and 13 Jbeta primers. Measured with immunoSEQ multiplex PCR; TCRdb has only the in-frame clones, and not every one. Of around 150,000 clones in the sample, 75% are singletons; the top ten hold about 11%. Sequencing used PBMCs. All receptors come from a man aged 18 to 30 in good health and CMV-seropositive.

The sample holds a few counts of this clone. The CDR3 sequence: CASRGQHSGANVLTF. The CDR3 bases are TGTGCCAGCAGGGGACAGCACTCTGGGGCCAACGTCCTGACTTTC. The J gene is TRBJ2-6, the V gene TRBV2; 7 bases map to TRBD1. This CDR3 comprises 15 residues. V lost 6 bases, J lost 0 bases, and 2 bases stayed unmatched. Germline CDR1 is SNHLY and CDR2 is FYNNEI.

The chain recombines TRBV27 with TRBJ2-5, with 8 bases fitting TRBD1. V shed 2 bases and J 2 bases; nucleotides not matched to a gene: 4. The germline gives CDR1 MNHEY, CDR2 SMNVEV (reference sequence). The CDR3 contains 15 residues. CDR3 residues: CASSLRTGRQETQYF. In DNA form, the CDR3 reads TGTGCCAGCAGTTTACGGACAGGGCGGCAAGAGACCCAGTACTTC.

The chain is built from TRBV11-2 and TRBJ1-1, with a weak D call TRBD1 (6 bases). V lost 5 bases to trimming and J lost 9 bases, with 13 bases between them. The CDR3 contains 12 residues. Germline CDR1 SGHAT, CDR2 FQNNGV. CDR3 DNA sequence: TGTGCCAGCAGCCCGGTGGGGGACAAAGCTTTCTTT. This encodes CASSPVGDKAFF.

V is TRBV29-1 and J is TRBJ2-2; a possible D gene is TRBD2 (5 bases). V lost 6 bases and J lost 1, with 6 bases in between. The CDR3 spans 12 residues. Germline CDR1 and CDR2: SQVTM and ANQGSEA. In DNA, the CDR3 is TGCAGCGTAGGACTGAACACCGGGGAGCTGTTTTTT. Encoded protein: CSVGLNTGELFF.

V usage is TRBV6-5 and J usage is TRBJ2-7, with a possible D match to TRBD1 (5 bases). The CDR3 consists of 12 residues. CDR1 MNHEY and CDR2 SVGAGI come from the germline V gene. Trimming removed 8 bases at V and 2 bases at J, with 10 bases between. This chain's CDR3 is CASDRQPYEQYF. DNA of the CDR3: TGTGCCAGCGATCGACAGCCCTACGAGCAGTACTTC.

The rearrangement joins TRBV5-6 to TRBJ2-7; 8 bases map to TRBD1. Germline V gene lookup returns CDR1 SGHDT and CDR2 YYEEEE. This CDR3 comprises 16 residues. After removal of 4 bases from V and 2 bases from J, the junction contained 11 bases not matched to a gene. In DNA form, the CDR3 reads TGTGCCAGCAGCATATGGACAGGGCGCCTTGCCTACGAGCAGTACTTC. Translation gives CASSIWTGRLAYEQYF.

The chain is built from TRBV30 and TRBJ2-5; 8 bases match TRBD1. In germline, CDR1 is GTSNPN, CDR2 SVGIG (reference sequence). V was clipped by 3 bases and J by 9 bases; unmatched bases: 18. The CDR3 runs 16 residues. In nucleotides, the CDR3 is TGTGCCTGGAGGGGGAACCAGGGGGCCACCGTGAGGGCCCAGTACTTC. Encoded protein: CAWRGNQGATVRAQYF.

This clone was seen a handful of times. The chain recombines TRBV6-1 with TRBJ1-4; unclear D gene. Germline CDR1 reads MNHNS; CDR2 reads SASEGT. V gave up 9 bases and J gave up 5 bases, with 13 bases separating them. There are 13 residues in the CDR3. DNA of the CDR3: TGTGCCAGTATGGGCGGAGGGAATGAAAAACTGTTTTTT. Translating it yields CASMGGGNEKLFF.

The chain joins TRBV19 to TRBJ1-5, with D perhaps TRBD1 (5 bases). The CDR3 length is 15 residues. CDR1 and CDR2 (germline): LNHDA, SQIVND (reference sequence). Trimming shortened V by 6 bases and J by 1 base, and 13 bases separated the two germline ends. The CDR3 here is CASRAQVMSNQPQHF. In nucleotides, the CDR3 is TGTGCCAGTAGAGCACAGGTAATGAGCAATCAGCCCCAGCATTTT. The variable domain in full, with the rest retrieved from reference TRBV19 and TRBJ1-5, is DGGITQSPKYLFRKEGQNVTLSCEQNLNHDAMYWYRQDPGQGLRLIYYSQIVNDFQKGDIAEGYSVSREKKESFPLTVTSAQKNPTAFYLCASRAQVMSNQPQHFGDGTRLSIL.

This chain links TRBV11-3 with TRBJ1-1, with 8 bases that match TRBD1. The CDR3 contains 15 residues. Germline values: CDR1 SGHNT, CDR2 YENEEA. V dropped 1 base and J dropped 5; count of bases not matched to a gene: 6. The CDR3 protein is CASSLGGQGRTEAFF. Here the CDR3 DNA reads TGTGCCAGCAGCTTAGGTGGACAGGGTCGAACTGAAGCTTTCTTT.

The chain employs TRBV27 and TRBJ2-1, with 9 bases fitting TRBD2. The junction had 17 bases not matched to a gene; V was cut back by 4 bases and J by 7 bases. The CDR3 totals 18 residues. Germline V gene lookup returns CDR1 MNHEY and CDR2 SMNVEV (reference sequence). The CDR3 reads CASSSGGGLAGGQNEQFF. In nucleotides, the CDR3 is TGTGCCAGCAGTTCAGGGGGGGGACTAGCTGGAGGTCAGAATGAGCAGTTCTTC.

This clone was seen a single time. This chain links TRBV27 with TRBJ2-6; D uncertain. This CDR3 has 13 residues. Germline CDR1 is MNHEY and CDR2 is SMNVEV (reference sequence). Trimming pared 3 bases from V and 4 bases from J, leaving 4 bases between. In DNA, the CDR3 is TGTGCCAGCAGTTTTATCGGGGCCAACGTCCTGACTTTC. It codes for CASSFIGANVLTF.